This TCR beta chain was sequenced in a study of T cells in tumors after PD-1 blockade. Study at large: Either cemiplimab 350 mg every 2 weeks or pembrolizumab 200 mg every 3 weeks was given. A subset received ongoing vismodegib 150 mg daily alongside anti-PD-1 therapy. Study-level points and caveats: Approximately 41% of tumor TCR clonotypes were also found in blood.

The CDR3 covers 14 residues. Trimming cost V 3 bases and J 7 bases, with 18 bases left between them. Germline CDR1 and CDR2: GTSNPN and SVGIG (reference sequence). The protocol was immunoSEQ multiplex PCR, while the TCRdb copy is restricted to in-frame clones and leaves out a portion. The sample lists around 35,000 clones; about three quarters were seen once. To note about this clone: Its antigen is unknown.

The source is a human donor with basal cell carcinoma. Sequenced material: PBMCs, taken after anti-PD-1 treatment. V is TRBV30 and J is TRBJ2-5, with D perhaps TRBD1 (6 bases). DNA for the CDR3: TGTGCCTGGAGGTTCGGACAGCCAGAGGGGACCCAGTACTTC. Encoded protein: CAWRFGQPEGTQYF.